This T cell receptor beta chain was profiled in a study of cytomegalovirus exposure and HLA in healthy donors. Study outcomes and limitations: Reported findings show TCR beta sequences accurately forecast HLA-A and HLA-B alleles in most subjects.

Comment on this clone: The antigen remains undetermined.

The PCR made use of 60 Vbeta and 13 Jbeta primers. Original processing notes: The authors later counted approximately 80 million unique TCR beta chains, some 12 million of them shared. Only in-frame clones appear in the TCRdb table, and some are missing; sequencing was by immunoSEQ multiplex PCR. For V, J and clone size, that table is used; D and trimming come from the DNA. The sample lists some 90,000 clones; about four fifths were seen once. This CDR3 has 16 residues. Germline V gene data show CDR1 as SGHRS and CDR2 as YFSETQ. The junction had 8 bases not matched to a gene; V was cut back by 0 bases and J by 4 bases.

This TCR derives from a female donor in good health and CMV-seropositive. The sequencing sample was made of PBMCs. The chain carries TRBV5-1 and TRBJ2-3, with 7 nucleotides matching TRBD2. This CDR3 reads CASSLEAGVYPDTQYF. The CDR3 coding sequence is TGCGCCAGCAGCTTGGAGGCGGGAGTCTATCCAGATACGCAGTATTTT.